The 18 T cell receptor beta chains presented below share a single source sample, sequenced in a study of blood T cell repertoires in COVID-19. Clones were read by immunoSEQ multiplex PCR, and TCRdb kept only the in-frame ones, dropping some. The table has about 24,000 clones, roughly 88% seen once; the top ten hold about a quarter. The specimen was peripheral blood. The receptors derive from a human donor with active COVID-19. The donor label of this sample is uncertain.

About this clone itself: The junction differs from germline at one of its ends, possibly a read error. The CDR3 DNA follows: TGTGCCATCAGTGCCCAGGGGCTCTCCTACAGTGAGCAGTTCTTC. Translating gives CAISAQGLSYSEQFF. The V call is TRBV10-3, the J call TRBJ2-1, with D perhaps TRBD1 (6 bases). There are 15 residues in the CDR3. Germline lookup yields CDR1 ENHRY and CDR2 SYGVKD.

The chain has TRBV4-1 and TRBJ2-7; 9 bases line up with TRBD1. The CDR3 has 15 amino acids. From germline, CDR1 is MGHRA and CDR2 YSYEKL. Trimming at V came to 0 bases and at J to 8 bases, leaving 8 bases not matched to a gene. CDR3 in amino acids: CASSQDTGTGLQQYF. CDR3 in DNA: TGCGCCAGCAGCCAAGACACCGGGACAGGGTTGCAGCAGTACTTC.

This sequence joins TRBV5-5 and TRBJ1-2; 8 bases fit TRBD1. J gave up 4 bases and V 5 bases, and 7 bases lay outside the gene matches. The CDR3 has 14 residues. Germline CDR1 is SGHKS and CDR2 is YYEKEE (reference sequence). The CDR3 loop reads CASRQQGVGYGYTF. DNA for the CDR3: TGTGCCAGCAGGCAACAGGGGGTGGGCTATGGCTACACCTTC.

J is TRBJ2-1 and V is TRBV5-1; D call uncertain. The germline gives CDR1 SGHRS, CDR2 YFSETQ. V lost 0 bases and J 5 bases, leaving 9 bases between the germline ends. This CDR3 is built from 14 residues. CDR3 coding DNA: TGCGCCAGCAGCTTGGGCGCCTTGAACAATGAGCAGTTCTTC. Its protein is CASSLGALNNEQFF.

This clone was counted a few times. Written as DNA, the CDR3 is TGCAGTGCTAGTACAGGGACTAGCGGGAACAACCAAGAGACCCAGTACTTC. It translates to CSASTGTSGNNQETQYF. The rearrangement joins TRBV20-1 to TRBJ2-5; TRBD2 agrees at 13 bases. Per germline, CDR1 DFQATT and CDR2 SNEGSKA (reference sequence). This CDR3 spans 17 amino acids. The V and J ends lost 3 bases and 0 bases, in that order; junction bases with no gene match: 7.

The rearrangement uses TRBV11-2 and TRBJ2-5; D may be TRBD2 (5 bases). There are 13 residues in the CDR3. The V and J ends lost 2 bases and 5 bases respectively, with 9 bases between them. CDR1 is SGHAT, CDR2 FQNNGV, per germline. CDR3 bases: TGTGCCAGCAGCTTACGGCGGAGGGAGACCCAGTACTTC. Protein: CASSLRRRETQYF.

The V gene is TRBV5-4, the J gene TRBJ2-1; 7 bases fit TRBD2. V trimming: 5 bases; J trimming: 6 bases; junction bases outside the gene matches: 11. The CDR3 is 15 amino acids. CDR1 is SGHNT, CDR2 YYREEE, per germline (reference sequence). DNA of the CDR3: TGTGCCAGCAGTTCCGGGGGAGGGTCAAGCAATGAGCAGTTCTTC. Protein: CASSSGGGSSNEQFF.

The J gene is TRBJ2-7, the V gene TRBV7-9, with 8 bases matching TRBD2. Germline V gene sequence: CDR1 SEHNR, CDR2 FQNEAQ (reference sequence). This CDR3 region has 14 residues. Losses at the gene ends were 3 bases for V and 5 bases for J; bases not matched to a gene: 6. The CDR3 loop is CASSFGSGNHEQYF. DNA for the CDR3: TGTGCCAGCAGCTTCGGTAGCGGGAACCACGAGCAGTACTTC. Full variable domain (missing parts from reference TRBV7-9 and TRBJ2-7): DTGVSQNPRHKITKRGQNVTFRCDPISEHNRLYWYRQTLGQGPEFLTYFQNEAQLEKSRLLSDRFSAERPKGSFSTLEIQRTEQGDSAMYLCASSFGSGNHEQYFGPGTRLTVT.

V usage is TRBV9 and J usage is TRBJ2-5; 9 bases are a match to TRBD2. The CDR3 has 15 residues. The ends lost 4 bases at V and 4 bases at J; junction bases unmatched: 8. Germline CDR1 reads SGDLS; CDR2 reads YYNGEE. CDR3 sequence: CASSPGSSGGETQYF. The DNA for the CDR3 is TGTGCCAGCAGCCCGGGGAGTAGCGGGGGAGAGACCCAGTACTTC.

The V and J genes are TRBV11-2 and TRBJ2-2; D is perhaps TRBD2 (5 bases). Germline V CDR1 and CDR2: SGHAT, FQNNGV. The CDR3 length is 15 residues. The V end was cut by 5 bases, the J end by 6 bases, with 16 bases between. CDR3 DNA sequence: TGTGCCAGCAGCCTTAGAATGGTGCGGGCCGGGGAGCTGTTTTTT. The encoded protein is CASSLRMVRAGELFF.

J is TRBJ2-1 and V is TRBV6-5, with D possibly matching TRBD2 (5 bases). Germline CDR1 reads MNHEY; CDR2 reads SVGAGI. This CDR3 has 13 residues. V lost 6 bases to trimming and J lost 8 bases, with 14 bases between them. In DNA, the CDR3 is TGTGCCAGCAGCCGTTCTAGAGGGTATGAGCAGTTCTTC. Its protein is CASSRSRGYEQFF.

J is TRBJ1-6 and V is TRBV6-6, with D possibly matching TRBD1 (6 bases). Germline V CDR1 and CDR2: MNHNY, SVGAGI (reference sequence). The CDR3 loop spans 14 amino acids. Trimming took 2 bases from V and 9 from J, leaving 11 bases between them. The CDR3 reads CASSYGEGVSPLHF. The CDR3 coding sequence is TGTGCCAGCAGTTACGGGGAGGGGGTTTCACCCCTCCACTTT.

The chain uses TRBV7-9 and TRBJ2-3; weak D call: TRBD2 (5 bases). The germline V gene has CDR1 SEHNR and CDR2 FQNEAQ (reference sequence). The CDR3 length is 12 residues. V was trimmed by 1 base and J by 8 bases, leaving 7 bases between them. In nucleotides, the CDR3 is TGTGCCAGCAGCTTAGAAGCGGTTACGCAGTATTTT. Translating it yields CASSLEAVTQYF.

V is TRBV28 and J is TRBJ2-1; D possibly corresponds to TRBD2 (6 bases). CDR3 length equals 14 residues. V lost 3 bases and J 6 bases, leaving 12 bases between the germline ends. Germline CDR1 reads MDHEN; CDR2 reads SYDVKM. The CDR3 bases are TGTGCCAGCAGTTTCCTAGCGAGATCCAATGAGCAGTTCTTC. This gives the protein CASSFLARSNEQFF.

The chain joins TRBV6-2 or TRBV6-3 to TRBJ1-1; D is unclear. The CDR3 has 13 amino acids. The ends were cut back, 2 bases at V and 1 base at J, with 5 bases in the middle. CDR1 is MNHEY and CDR2 is SVGEGT in the germline V gene. CDR3 sequence (DNA): TGTGCCAGCAGTTACAATAAGAACACTGAAGCTTTCTTT. This codes for CASSYNKNTEAFF.

The table lists this clone with a few counts. In DNA, the CDR3 is TGTGCCAGCAGTCTCGGGGCAAAGGGGGCTTCATCCTACGAGCAGTACTTC. The encoded protein is CASSLGAKGASSYEQYF. The chain uses TRBV5-4 and TRBJ2-7; 7 nucleotides align to TRBD1. There are 17 residues in the CDR3. The J segment lost 1 base and the V segment lost 5 bases, leaving 15 bases of the junction unmatched. In germline, CDR1 is SGHNT, CDR2 YYREEE (reference sequence).

This clone was seen a handful of times. A junction end diverges from the germline sequence, so it may reflect a read error. This chain uses TRBV7-7 with TRBJ2-3, with 11 nucleotides matching TRBD2. CDR1 and CDR2 from the germline V gene are SSHAT and FNYEAQ (reference sequence). The CDR3 extends over 17 amino acids. CDR3 protein: CASSCSESSGGTDTQYF. The CDR3 nucleotides read TGTGCTAGCAGCTGCTCAGAGTCTAGCGGGGGGACAGATACGCAGTATTTT.

V usage is TRBV19 and J usage is TRBJ1-4, with a possible D match to TRBD1 (5 bases). V lost 5 bases and J 8 bases, leaving 18 bases between the germline ends. The CDR3 totals 15 residues. Germline V lookup: CDR1 LNHDA, CDR2 SQIVND (reference sequence). CDR3 loop: CASSPLDSAPEKLFF. CDR3 coding DNA: TGTGCCAGTAGTCCTCTCGACAGTGCGCCCGAAAAACTGTTTTTT. Together with reference TRBV19 and TRBJ1-4, the CDR3 gives the full variable domain: DGGITQSPKYLFRKEGQNVTLSCEQNLNHDAMYWYRQDPGQGLRLIYYSQIVNDFQKGDIAEGYSVSREKKESFPLTVTSAQKNPTAFYLCASSPLDSAPEKLFFGSGTQLSVL.